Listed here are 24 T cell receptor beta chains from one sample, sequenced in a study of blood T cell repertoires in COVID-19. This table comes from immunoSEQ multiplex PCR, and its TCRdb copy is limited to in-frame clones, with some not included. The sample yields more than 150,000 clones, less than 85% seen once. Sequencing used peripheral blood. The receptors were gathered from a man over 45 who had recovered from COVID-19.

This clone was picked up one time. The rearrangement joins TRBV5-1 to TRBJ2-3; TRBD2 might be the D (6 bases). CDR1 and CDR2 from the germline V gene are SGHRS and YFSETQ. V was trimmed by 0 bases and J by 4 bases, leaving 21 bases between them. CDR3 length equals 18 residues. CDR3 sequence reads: CASSLDMGGGTPADTQYF. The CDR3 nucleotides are TGCGCCAGCAGCTTGGATATGGGGGGAGGTACCCCCGCAGATACGCAGTATTTT.

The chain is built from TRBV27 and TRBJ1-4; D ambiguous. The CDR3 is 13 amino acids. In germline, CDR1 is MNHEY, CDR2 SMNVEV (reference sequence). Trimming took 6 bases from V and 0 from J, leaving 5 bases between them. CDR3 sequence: CASSPSTNEKLFF. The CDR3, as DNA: TGTGCCAGCAGCCCCTCAACTAATGAAAAACTGTTTTTT. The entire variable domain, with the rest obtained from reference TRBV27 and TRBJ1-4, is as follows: EAQVTQNPRYLITVTGKKLTVTCSQNMNHEYMSWYRQDPGLGLRQIYYSMNVEVTDKGDVPEGYKVSRKEKRNFPLILESPSPNQTSLYFCASSPSTNEKLFFGSGTQLSVL.

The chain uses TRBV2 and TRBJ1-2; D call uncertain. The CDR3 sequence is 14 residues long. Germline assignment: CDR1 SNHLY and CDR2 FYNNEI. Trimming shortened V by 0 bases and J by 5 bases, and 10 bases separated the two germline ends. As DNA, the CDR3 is TGTGCCAGCAGTGAAGCGTTGGAGGGTTATGGCTACACCTTC. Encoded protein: CASSEALEGYGYTF.

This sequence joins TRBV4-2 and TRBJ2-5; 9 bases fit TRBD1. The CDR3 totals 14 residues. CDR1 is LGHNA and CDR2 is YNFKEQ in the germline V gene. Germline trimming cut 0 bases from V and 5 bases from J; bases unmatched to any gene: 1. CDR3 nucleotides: TGTGCCAGCAGCCAAGAGGACAGGGGCGAGACCCAGTACTTC. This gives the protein CASSQEDRGETQYF.

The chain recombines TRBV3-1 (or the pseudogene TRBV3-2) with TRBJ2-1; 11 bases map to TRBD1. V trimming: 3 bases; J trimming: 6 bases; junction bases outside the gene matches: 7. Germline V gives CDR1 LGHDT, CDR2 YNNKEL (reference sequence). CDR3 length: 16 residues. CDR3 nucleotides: TGTGCCAGCAGCCAGCCCATTGGGACAGGGGGCAATGAGCAGTTCTTC. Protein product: CASSQPIGTGGNEQFF.

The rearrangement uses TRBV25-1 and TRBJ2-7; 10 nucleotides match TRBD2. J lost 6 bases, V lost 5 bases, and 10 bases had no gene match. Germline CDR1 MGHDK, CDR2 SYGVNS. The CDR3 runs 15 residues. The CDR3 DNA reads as TGTGCCAGCAGTCCACGAGCGGGAGGGCCGGGCGAGCAGTACTTC. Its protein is CASSPRAGGPGEQYF.

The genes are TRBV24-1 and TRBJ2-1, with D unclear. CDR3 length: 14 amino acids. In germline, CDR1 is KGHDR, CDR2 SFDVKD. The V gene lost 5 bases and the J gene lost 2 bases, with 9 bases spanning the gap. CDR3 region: CATSGSPTYNEQFF. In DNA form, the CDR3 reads TGTGCCACCAGTGGAAGCCCCACCTACAATGAGCAGTTCTTC.

CDR3 in amino acids: CASSYSSAGATGELFF. Here the CDR3 DNA reads TGTGCCAGCAGTTACTCCTCGGCAGGGGCCACCGGGGAGCTGTTTTTT. The chain recombines TRBV6-2 or TRBV6-3 with TRBJ2-2; the D gene is possibly TRBD1 (6 bases). The length of the CDR3 is 16 residues. The germline CDR1 and CDR2 sequences are MNHEY and SVGEGT. The ends were cut back, 0 bases at V and 4 bases at J, with 12 bases in the middle.

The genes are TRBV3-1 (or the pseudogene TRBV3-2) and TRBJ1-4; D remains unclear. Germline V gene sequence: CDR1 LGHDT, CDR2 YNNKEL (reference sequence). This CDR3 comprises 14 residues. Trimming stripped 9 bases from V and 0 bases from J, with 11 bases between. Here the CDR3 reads CASARIATNEKLFF. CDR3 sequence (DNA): TGTGCCAGTGCGCGGATTGCAACTAATGAAAAACTGTTTTTT.

CDR3 in amino acids: CASSLTEVEQFF. The CDR3 DNA reads TGTGCCAGCAGCCTTACTGAAGTTGAGCAGTTCTTC. The chain employs TRBV28 and TRBJ2-1; the D is unclear. Deletions cut 6 bases from V and 9 bases from J, with 12 bases between. Germline-derived CDR1 and CDR2 are MDHEN and SYDVKM. This CDR3 contains 12 residues. Using reference TRBV28 and TRBJ2-1 for the parts outside the CDR3, the full variable domain is DVKVTQSSRYLVKRTGEKVFLECVQDMDHENMFWYRQDPGLGLRLIYFSYDVKMKEKGDIPEGYSVSREKKERFSLILESASTNQTSMYLCASSLTEVEQFFGPGTRLTVL.

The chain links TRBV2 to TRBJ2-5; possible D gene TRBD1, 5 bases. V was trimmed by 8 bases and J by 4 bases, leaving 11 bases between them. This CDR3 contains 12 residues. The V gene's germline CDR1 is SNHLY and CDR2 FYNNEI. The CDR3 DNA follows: TGTGCCAGCTTGACAGACGCAGAGACCCAGTACTTC. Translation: CASLTDAETQYF.

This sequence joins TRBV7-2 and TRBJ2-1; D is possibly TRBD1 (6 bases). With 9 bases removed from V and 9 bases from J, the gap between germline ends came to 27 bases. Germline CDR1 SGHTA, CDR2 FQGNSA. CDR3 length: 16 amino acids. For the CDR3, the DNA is TGTGCCAGTTATTACTTGTTCGGCCCAGAAGGGGGTGAGCAGTTCTTC. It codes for CASYYLFGPEGGEQFF.

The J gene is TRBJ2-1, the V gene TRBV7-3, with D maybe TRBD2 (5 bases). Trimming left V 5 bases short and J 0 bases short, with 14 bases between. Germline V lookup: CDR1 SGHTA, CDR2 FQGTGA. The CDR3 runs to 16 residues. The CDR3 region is CASSGLTQSSYNEQFF. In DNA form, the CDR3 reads TGTGCCAGCAGCGGACTTACCCAGAGCTCCTACAATGAGCAGTTCTTC. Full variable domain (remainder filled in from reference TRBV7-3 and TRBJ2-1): GAGVSQTPSNKVTEKGKYVELRCDPISGHTALYWYRQSLGQGPEFLIYFQGTGAADDSGLPNDRFFAVRPEGSVSTLKIQRTERGDSAVYLCASSGLTQSSYNEQFFGPGTRLTVL.

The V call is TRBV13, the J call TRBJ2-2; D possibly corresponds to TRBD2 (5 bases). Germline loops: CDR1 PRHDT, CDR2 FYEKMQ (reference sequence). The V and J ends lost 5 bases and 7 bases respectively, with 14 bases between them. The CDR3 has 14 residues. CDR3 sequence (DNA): TGTGCCAGCAGCCCACGCGGGCGAGGCGGGGAGCTGTTTTTT. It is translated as CASSPRGRGGELFF.

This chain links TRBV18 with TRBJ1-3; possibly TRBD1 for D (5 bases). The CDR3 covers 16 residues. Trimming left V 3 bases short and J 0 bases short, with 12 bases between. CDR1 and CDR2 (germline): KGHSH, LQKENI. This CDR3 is CASSPGGRSSGNTIYF. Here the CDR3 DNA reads TGTGCCAGCTCACCGGGGGGGAGAAGCTCTGGAAACACCATATATTTT.

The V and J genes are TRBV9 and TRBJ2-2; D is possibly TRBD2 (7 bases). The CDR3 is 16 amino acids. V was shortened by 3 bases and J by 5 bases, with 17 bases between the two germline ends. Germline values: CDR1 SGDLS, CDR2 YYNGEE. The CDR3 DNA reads TGTGCCAGCAGCGCTCCGAGGGAGGGGGAGACCGGGGAGCTGTTTTTT. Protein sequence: CASSAPREGETGELFF.

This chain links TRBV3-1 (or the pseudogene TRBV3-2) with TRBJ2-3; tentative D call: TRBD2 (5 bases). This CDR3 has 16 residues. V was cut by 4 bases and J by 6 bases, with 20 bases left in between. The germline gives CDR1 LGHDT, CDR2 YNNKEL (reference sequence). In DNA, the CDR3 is TGTGCCAGCAGCCCTGGTGGGTCCGGAGGTCGGGATACGCAGTATTTT. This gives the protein CASSPGGSGGRDTQYF.

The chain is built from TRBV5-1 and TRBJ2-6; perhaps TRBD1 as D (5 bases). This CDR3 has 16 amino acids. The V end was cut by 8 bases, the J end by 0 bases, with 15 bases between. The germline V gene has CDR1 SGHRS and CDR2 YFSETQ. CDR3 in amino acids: CASYRSPISGANVLTF. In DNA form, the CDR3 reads TGCGCCAGTTACAGGTCCCCCATCTCTGGGGCCAACGTCCTGACTTTC.

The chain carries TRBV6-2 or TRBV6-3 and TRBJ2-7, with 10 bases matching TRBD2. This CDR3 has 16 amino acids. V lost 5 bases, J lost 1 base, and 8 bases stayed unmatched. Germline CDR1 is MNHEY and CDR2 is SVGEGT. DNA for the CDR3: TGTGCCAGCAGTCCCCTAGCGGGAGCAGTGTCCTACGAGCAGTACTTC. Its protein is CASSPLAGAVSYEQYF.

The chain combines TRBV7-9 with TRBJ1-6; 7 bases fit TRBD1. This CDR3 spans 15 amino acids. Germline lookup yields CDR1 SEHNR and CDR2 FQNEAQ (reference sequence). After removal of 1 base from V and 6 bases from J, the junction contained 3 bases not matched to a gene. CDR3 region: CASSLGQGVNSPLHF. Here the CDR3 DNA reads TGTGCCAGCAGCTTAGGGCAGGGGGTTAATTCACCCCTCCACTTT.

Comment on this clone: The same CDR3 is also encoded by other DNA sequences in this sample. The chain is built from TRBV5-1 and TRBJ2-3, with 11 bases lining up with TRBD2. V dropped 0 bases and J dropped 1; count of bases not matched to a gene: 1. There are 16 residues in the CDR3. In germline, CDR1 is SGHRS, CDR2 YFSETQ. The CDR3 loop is CASSLGGLAGTDTQYF. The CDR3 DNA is TGCGCCAGCAGCTTGGGGGGACTAGCGGGCACAGATACGCAGTATTTT.

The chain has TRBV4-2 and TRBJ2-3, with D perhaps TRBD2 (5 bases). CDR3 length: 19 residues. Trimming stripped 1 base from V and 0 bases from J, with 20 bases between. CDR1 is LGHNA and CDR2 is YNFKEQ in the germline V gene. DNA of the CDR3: TGTGCCAGCAGCCAAGTTGCGGGTATCGGGCGGAGTAGCACAGATACGCAGTATTTT. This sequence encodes CASSQVAGIGRSSTDTQYF.

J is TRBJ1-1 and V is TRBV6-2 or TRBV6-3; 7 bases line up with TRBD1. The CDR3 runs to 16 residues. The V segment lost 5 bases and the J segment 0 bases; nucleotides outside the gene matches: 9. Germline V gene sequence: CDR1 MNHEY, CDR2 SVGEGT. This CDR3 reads CASSELTGHMNTEAFF. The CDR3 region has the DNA TGTGCCAGCAGTGAGTTGACAGGGCATATGAACACTGAAGCTTTCTTT.

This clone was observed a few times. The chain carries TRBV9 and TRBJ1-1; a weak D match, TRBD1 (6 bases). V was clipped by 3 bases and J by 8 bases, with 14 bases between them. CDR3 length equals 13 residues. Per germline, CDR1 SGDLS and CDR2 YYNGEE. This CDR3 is CASSAGQDREAFF. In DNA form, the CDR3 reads TGTGCCAGCAGCGCAGGGCAGGACAGAGAAGCTTTCTTT. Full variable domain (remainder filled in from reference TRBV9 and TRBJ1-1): DSGVTQTPKHLITATGQRVTLRCSPRSGDLSVYWYQQSLDQGLQFLIQYYNGEERAKGNILERFSAQQFPDLHSELNLSSLELGDSALYFCASSAGQDREAFFGQGTRLTVV.